These 25 T cell receptor beta chains were all obtained from the same sample, sequenced in a study of blood T cell repertoires in COVID-19. Profiling relied on immunoSEQ multiplex PCR, and the TCRdb table lists in-frame clones only, not all of them. The sample comprises approximately 150,000 clones, almost 85% of which are singletons, and around 2.7% rests with the top ten. The sample comprised peripheral blood. The receptors stem from a woman older than 75 with COVID-19, enrolled during active disease.

This clone has only one observation. This chain joins TRBV9 and TRBJ1-2, with 7 bases identical to TRBD1. Losses at the gene ends were 0 bases for V and 2 bases for J; bases not matched to a gene: 13. CDR1 and CDR2 (germline): SGDLS, YYNGEE. The CDR3 runs to 18 residues. The CDR3 DNA reads TGTGCCAGCAGCGTAGCTGGGGACAGACGAGAGGGAAACTATGGCTACACCTTC. Protein: CASSVAGDRREGNYGYTF.

The chain employs TRBV19 and TRBJ2-1; 10 bases are shared with TRBD1. In germline, CDR1 is LNHDA, CDR2 SQIVND (reference sequence). The V and J ends lost 3 bases and 6 bases, in that order; junction bases with no gene match: 14. The length of the CDR3 is 18 residues. DNA for the CDR3: TGTGCCAGTAGTATTTTGAGATCCGCGGACAGGGGGGTCAATGAGCAGTTCTTC. It specifies CASSILRSADRGVNEQFF.

This sequence joins TRBV6-2 or TRBV6-3 and TRBJ2-5, with 11 bases fitting TRBD2. With V trimmed by 5 bases and J by 6 bases, 14 bases remained unmatched. Germline V gene sequence: CDR1 MNHEY, CDR2 SVGEGT. The CDR3 covers 17 residues. Here the CDR3 DNA reads TGTGCCAGCAGTCCGTGGGGAATTAGCGGGGGGGCGAAGACCCAGTACTTC. It encodes CASSPWGISGGAKTQYF.

J is TRBJ2-6 and V is TRBV25-1, with 10 bases identical to TRBD1. This CDR3 contains 14 residues. With V trimmed by 7 bases and J by 6 bases, 3 bases remained unmatched. Germline CDR1 is MGHDK and CDR2 is SYGVNS. The CDR3: CASKRQGAANVLTF. The CDR3 DNA reads as TGTGCCAGCAAACGACAGGGGGCGGCCAACGTCCTGACTTTC.

The chain employs TRBV5-1 and TRBJ2-1; D uncertain. Germline CDR1 and CDR2: SGHRS and YFSETQ. The CDR3 has 16 amino acids. Trimming cost V 1 base and J 0 bases, with 11 bases left between them. CDR3 DNA sequence: TGCGCCAGCAGCTTGTCCCCCAGAAACTCCTACAATGAGCAGTTCTTC. Its protein product is CASSLSPRNSYNEQFF.

This chain joins TRBV6-5 and TRBJ2-7; 9 bases are a match to TRBD1. Germline CDR1 is MNHEY and CDR2 is SVGAGI. The CDR3 loop spans 13 amino acids. Unmatched junction bases numbered 3, after V lost 6 bases and J lost 3 bases. CDR3 nucleotides: TGTGCCAGCAGAGGGACAGGGAACTACGAGCAGTACTTC. Its translation is CASRGTGNYEQYF.

V gene TRBV5-1 combines with J gene TRBJ2-7; D might be TRBD2 (6 bases). This CDR3 is 15 amino acids long. The germline V gene encodes CDR1 SGHRS and CDR2 YFSETQ. Trimming cost V 0 bases and J 4 bases, with 14 bases left between them. CDR3 nucleotides: TGCGCCAGCAGCTTGGCCTCGCCAGGGAGGTACGAGCAGTACTTC. This sequence encodes CASSLASPGRYEQYF.

The chain uses TRBV14 and TRBJ2-1, with TRBD2 matching over 14 bases. The CDR3 contains 16 residues. Germline assignment: CDR1 SGHDN and CDR2 FVKESK. The junction had 9 bases not matched to a gene; V was cut back by 4 bases and J by 10 bases. The CDR3 sequence is CASSPLSGLAGVEQFF. DNA for the CDR3: TGTGCCAGCAGCCCACTTTCGGGACTAGCGGGAGTGGAGCAGTTCTTC.

The chain recombines TRBV6-4 with TRBJ1-1; D uncertain. Trimming stripped 8 bases from V and 0 bases from J, with 10 bases between. Germline assignment: CDR1 MRHNA and CDR2 SNTAGT. The CDR3 covers 13 residues. The CDR3 sequence is CASSLTLNTEAFF. CDR3 nucleotide sequence: TGTGCCAGCTCCCTGACTCTGAACACTGAAGCTTTCTTT.

This clone was seen just once. The V call is TRBV27, the J call TRBJ1-6, with TRBD1 as a possible D gene (6 bases). CDR1 is MNHEY, CDR2 SMNVEV, per germline (reference sequence). This CDR3 is built from 16 residues. Trimming cost V 5 bases and J 3 bases, with 14 bases left between them. As DNA, the CDR3 is TGTGCCAGCAGTCCACACCAGGACAGCTATAATTCACCCCTCCACTTT. Protein product: CASSPHQDSYNSPLHF.

This chain joins TRBV19 and TRBJ1-2; the D is unclear. Germline V gives CDR1 LNHDA, CDR2 SQIVND (reference sequence). The V end lost 3 bases, the J end lost 0 bases, and 11 bases lay between the germline ends. The CDR3 runs to 15 residues. The CDR3 here is CASSIPGRANYGYTF. The CDR3 nucleotides read TGTGCCAGTAGTATCCCGGGTCGCGCTAACTATGGCTACACCTTC.

Only one count was recorded for this clone. CDR3: CAISGRTDYNEQFF. The CDR3 DNA follows: TGTGCCATCAGTGGGAGGACAGACTACAATGAGCAGTTCTTC. The V call is TRBV10-3, the J call TRBJ2-1; D is possibly TRBD1 (6 bases). The ends were cut back, 4 bases at V and 3 bases at J, with 10 bases in the middle. This CDR3 has 14 residues. CDR1 and CDR2 (germline): ENHRY, SYGVKD.

This clone appeared a single time. DNA of the CDR3: TGTGCCAGCAGCGATACAGGGGGAGGCTACACCTTC. Protein sequence: CASSDTGGGYTF. The gene calls are TRBV7-9 and TRBJ1-2, with TRBD1 identical over 8 bases. Per germline, CDR1 SEHNR and CDR2 FQNEAQ (reference sequence). Trimming removed 5 bases from V and 8 bases from J; junction bases left unmatched: 4. The CDR3 has 12 residues.

To note about this clone: The sample has other DNA sequences that encode this CDR3 too. V and J are TRBV29-1 and TRBJ1-1; 7 positions match TRBD1. This CDR3 has 13 residues. Germline lookup yields CDR1 SQVTM and CDR2 ANQGSEA. Trimming removed 2 bases from V and 1 base from J; junction bases left unmatched: 1. CDR3 loop: CSVERTGNTEAFF. In nucleotides, the CDR3 is TGCAGCGTTGAAAGGACAGGGAACACTGAAGCTTTCTTT.

This chain uses TRBV28 with TRBJ2-1, with D maybe TRBD2 (6 bases). This CDR3 contains 15 residues. Germline V gene data show CDR1 as MDHEN and CDR2 as SYDVKM. The germline V and J ends were trimmed by 6 bases and 4 bases, with 16 bases remaining between them. CDR3 in amino acids: CASREVGDLYNEQFF. CDR3 coding DNA: TGTGCCAGCAGGGAGGTGGGGGACTTATACAATGAGCAGTTCTTC.

J is TRBJ2-4 and V is TRBV7-2, with TRBD1 matching over 9 bases. The CDR3 is 14 amino acids. The V and J ends lost 5 bases and 7 bases, in that order; junction bases with no gene match: 6. Germline loops: CDR1 SGHTA, CDR2 FQGNSA. The CDR3 DNA reads TGTGCCAGCAGCGTACAGGGGGCGGGCAACATTCAGTACTTC. Protein: CASSVQGAGNIQYF.

This clone was recorded once. This chain connects TRBV6-1 to TRBJ1-3; D ambiguous. CDR1 and CDR2 from the germline V gene are MNHNS and SASEGT. The ends were cut back, 2 bases at V and 3 bases at J, with 5 bases in the middle. The CDR3 sequence is 13 residues long. The CDR3 spells CASSETDGNTIYF. The CDR3 DNA follows: TGTGCCAGCAGTGAAACTGATGGAAACACCATATATTTT.

The V call is TRBV27, the J call TRBJ1-6; 8 bases map to TRBD1. The CDR3 totals 12 residues. Trimming removed 3 bases from V and 15 bases from J; junction bases left unmatched: 4. Germline V gives CDR1 MNHEY, CDR2 SMNVEV (reference sequence). The CDR3 sequence is CASSLDRVGLHF. In nucleotides, the CDR3 is TGTGCCAGCAGTTTGGACAGGGTGGGCCTCCACTTT.

The chain links TRBV7-9 to TRBJ1-1; D ambiguous. The CDR3 totals 14 residues. Trimming removed 4 bases from V and 2 bases from J, with 11 bases in between. CDR1 SEHNR and CDR2 FQNEAQ come from the germline V gene (reference sequence). The CDR3 DNA follows: TGTGCCAGCAGCTCCCAAGGAGGTAACACTGAAGCTTTCTTT. It translates to CASSSQGGNTEAFF.

With regard to this clone: At one boundary the junction diverges from the germline segment, which might be a read error. The J gene is TRBJ2-7, the V gene TRBV5-1; 9 bases line up with TRBD1. CDR1 SGHRS and CDR2 YFSETQ come from the germline V gene. There are 16 residues in the CDR3. In DNA, the CDR3 is TGCGCCAGCAGCCGGCGACAGGGGGTAACCTCCTACGAGCAGTATTTC. It is translated as CASSRRQGVTSYEQYF.

The V and J genes are TRBV9 and TRBJ2-7; TRBD2 matches at 11 bases. Germline CDR1 and CDR2: SGDLS and YYNGEE. Trimming took 4 bases from V and 0 from J; bases not matched to a gene: 3. CDR3 size: 15 residues. CDR3 sequence: CASSRLAGSSYEQYF. CDR3 bases: TGTGCCAGCAGCCGACTAGCGGGGAGCTCCTACGAGCAGTACTTC. The full variable domain, with the rest looked up from reference TRBV9 and TRBJ2-7, is DSGVTQTPKHLITATGQRVTLRCSPRSGDLSVYWYQQSLDQGLQFLIQYYNGEERAKGNILERFSAQQFPDLHSELNLSSLELGDSALYFCASSRLAGSSYEQYFGPGTRLTVT.

This sequence joins TRBV27 and TRBJ2-7; D possibly corresponds to TRBD1 (5 bases). The V gene lost 5 bases and the J gene lost 6 bases, with 14 bases spanning the gap. Germline values: CDR1 MNHEY, CDR2 SMNVEV (reference sequence). The CDR3 sequence is 13 residues long. CDR3 bases: TGTGCCAGCAGTCCCTTAACAGGCATCGAGCAGTACTTC. Protein product: CASSPLTGIEQYF.

The chain uses TRBV6-1 and TRBJ2-1; the match to TRBD2 covers 11 bases. Germline CDR1 and CDR2: MNHNS and SASEGT. With V trimmed by 5 bases and J by 6 bases, 9 bases remained unmatched. CDR3 length: 16 residues. The chain's CDR3 is CASSKDLSGGGNEQFF. For the CDR3, the DNA is TGTGCCAGCAGTAAAGACCTTAGCGGGGGGGGCAATGAGCAGTTCTTC.

The V call is TRBV29-1, the J call TRBJ1-1; D is unresolved. Trimming shortened V by 5 bases and J by 0 bases, and 10 bases separated the two germline ends. The CDR3 contains 13 residues. Germline CDR1 SQVTM, CDR2 ANQGSEA. Written as DNA, the CDR3 is TGCAGCGTTCAAACGTCAGTGAACACTGAAGCTTTCTTT. Residues: CSVQTSVNTEAFF.

This clone was observed a handful of times. This rearrangement joins TRBV2 to TRBJ2-1; TRBD1 is a possible D gene (5 bases). Trimming shortened V by 7 bases and J by 0 bases, and 13 bases separated the two germline ends. The CDR3 is made up of 15 amino acids. In germline, CDR1 is SNHLY, CDR2 FYNNEI. This CDR3 is CASTSRQSSYNEQFF. CDR3 DNA: TGTGCCAGCACCTCGAGACAGAGCTCCTACAATGAGCAGTTCTTC. Full variable domain (remainder filled in from reference TRBV2 and TRBJ2-1): EPEVTQTPSHQVTQMGQEVILRCVPISNHLYFYWYRQILGQKVEFLVSFYNNEISEKSEIFDDQFSVERPDGSNFTLKIRSTKLEDSAMYFCASTSRQSSYNEQFFGPGTRLTVL.